This TCR beta chain was found in a study of CD8 T cells in ankylosing spondylitis. General study results and limits: Disease-linked clones reportedly showed significant enrichment in matched ankylosing spondylitis synovial fluid. What appeared characteristic of ankylosing spondylitis blood was a TCR beta motif of several highly homologous variants. Before this, some motif variants had been reported in reactive arthritis synovial fluid and blood. CD8+ disease-linked clones were present at relatively low frequencies in blood.

Each TCR beta library was made by quantitative 5'-RACE that incorporated molecular barcodes. One entry per CDR3 protein, called by TCRdb with MiXCR from the 5' RACE reads. The table has 200,000 to 250,000 distinct CDR3 sequences, approximately 7.3% seen once. Comment on this clonotype: The antigen is undetermined.

CDR1 is LGHNA, CDR2 YSLEER, per germline. The CDR3 runs to 17 residues. Unmatched junction bases numbered 16, after V lost 4 bases and J lost 6 bases. The J gene is TRBJ2-7, the V gene TRBV4-3, with 9 bases that match TRBD1. The source is a male donor with ankylosing spondylitis. The sequenced sample was blood, either unsorted or a sorted T cell fraction (not recorded which). CDR3 loop: CASSLNAAGTGRLEQYF. CDR3 bases: TGCGCCAGCAGCCTTAACGCGGCAGGGACAGGGCGTCTCGAGCAGTACTTC.